Following are 18 T cell receptor beta chains from one sample sequenced in a study of spatial heterogeneity in lung cancer. Time point in this sample: sample taken at primary tumor resection. Whole RNA, which was extracted from tumor, nontumor lung tissue or frozen PBMC, was sequenced without any cell sorting. TCRdb passed the 5' RACE reads through MiXCR, listing each CDR3 protein once. The data contain roughly 70,000 distinct CDR3 sequences, roughly 14% of them singletons. This specimen was PBMCs, taken at surgery. The receptors here all came from a male donor with early-stage non-small cell lung cancer.

In this sample, this clonotype turned up many times. The J gene is TRBJ2-5, the V gene TRBV12-3 or TRBV12-4; no reliable D call. This CDR3 has 13 residues. V lost 3 bases, J lost 5 bases, and 10 bases lay in between. CDR3 bases: TGTGCCAGCAGTTTCCTGGGCCTGGAGACCCAGTACTTC. Its translation is CASSFLGLETQYF.

In its sample, this clonotype ranks as medium-sized. V is TRBV4-2 and J is TRBJ2-7, with 7 bases identical to TRBD2. The CDR3 contains 16 residues. Per the germline V gene, CDR1 is LGHNA and CDR2 is YNFKEQ. Losses at the gene ends were 1 base for V and 3 bases for J; bases not matched to a gene: 9. CDR3 residues: CASSQGLASGDYEQYF. The CDR3 bases are TGTGCCAGCAGCCAAGGATTGGCTAGCGGAGACTACGAGCAGTACTTC.

The DNA of the CDR3 is TGTGCCAGCAGCGTAGATCCAGGGGGCTTGTCGAACACTGAAGCTTTCTTT. Translated, it gives CASSVDPGGLSNTEAFF. This chain links TRBV9 with TRBJ1-1, with TRBD1 identical over 8 bases. This CDR3 is built from 17 residues. V lost 0 bases and J lost 1; bases outside the gene matches: 8. In germline, CDR1 is SGDLS, CDR2 YYNGEE.

The CDR3 DNA reads as TGCAGTGCAAACCCAGCGGGAGGGGGAGAGACCCAGTACTTC. Translated: CSANPAGGGETQYF. The chain is built from TRBV20-1 and TRBJ2-5; 10 bases match TRBD2. The CDR3 runs 14 residues. CDR1 DFQATT and CDR2 SNEGSKA come from the germline V gene (reference sequence). Unmatched junction bases numbered 8, after V lost 6 bases and J lost 4 bases.

At least ten counts were recorded for this clonotype. CDR3 DNA: TGTGCCAGCAGCCAACTAGCACTGGCCTACGAGCAGTACTTC. Its protein product is CASSQLALAYEQYF. The rearrangement joins TRBV7-8 to TRBJ2-7; D may be TRBD2 (6 bases). Trimming stripped 5 bases from V and 2 bases from J, with 13 bases between. Germline CDR1 is SGHVS and CDR2 is FQNEAQ. This CDR3 has 14 amino acids. Variable domain in full (rest from reference TRBV7-8 and TRBJ2-7): GAGVSQSPRYKVAKRGQDVALRCDPISGHVSLFWYQQALGQGPEFLTYFQNEAQLDKSGLPSDRFFAERPEGSVSTLKIQRTQQEDSAVYLCASSQLALAYEQYFGPGTRLTVT.

The chain carries TRBV7-9 and TRBJ2-7; 12 bases are a match to TRBD2. Trimming at V came to 5 bases and at J to 5 bases, leaving 19 bases not matched to a gene. CDR1 SEHNR and CDR2 FQNEAQ come from the germline V gene (reference sequence). The CDR3 runs to 19 residues. As DNA, the CDR3 is TGTGCCAGCAGCCTTACCGGGACTAGCGGGCGTGGAAAAACCAACGAGCAGTACTTC. This codes for CASSLTGTSGRGKTNEQYF.

Many counts were recorded for this clonotype. J is TRBJ2-7 and V is TRBV7-9; tentatively, D is TRBD2 (5 bases). V was trimmed by 1 base and J by 4 bases, leaving 8 bases between them. The CDR3 covers 13 residues. The germline V gene encodes CDR1 SEHNR and CDR2 FQNEAQ (reference sequence). Written as DNA, the CDR3 is TGTGCCAGCAGCTTAGAAGGACTTTACGAGCAGTACTTC. This sequence encodes CASSLEGLYEQYF.

This clonotype showed up just a few times. The V and J genes are TRBV2 and TRBJ1-2, with TRBD1 as a possible D gene (6 bases). Germline V gene lookup returns CDR1 SNHLY and CDR2 FYNNEI. V was shortened by 5 bases and J by 0 bases, with 13 bases between the two germline ends. This CDR3 region has 15 residues. The CDR3 here is CASSPRGGTNYGYTF. DNA of the CDR3: TGTGCCAGCAGTCCTCGCGGGGGCACTAACTATGGCTACACCTTC.

The gene calls are TRBV7-6 and TRBJ2-1; 9 bases map to TRBD2. The CDR3 is made up of 15 amino acids. The ends lost 2 bases at V and 6 bases at J; junction bases unmatched: 5. The germline V gene encodes CDR1 SGHVS and CDR2 FNYEAQ. The CDR3 bases are TGTGCCAGCAGCTTATTGCGGGAGGGACCCAATGAGCAGTTCTTC. It is translated as CASSLLREGPNEQFF.

The table lists this clonotype with a few counts. The chain has TRBV29-1 and TRBJ1-3; D ambiguous. Germline loops: CDR1 SQVTM, CDR2 ANQGSEA. The CDR3 loop spans 13 amino acids. V lost 6 bases to trimming and J lost 2 bases, with 11 bases between them. This chain's CDR3 is CSVMVTAGNTIYF. The CDR3 bases are TGCAGCGTAATGGTAACGGCTGGAAACACCATATATTTT.

The sample holds a few counts of this clonotype. V gene TRBV7-8 combines with J gene TRBJ2-1; 8 positions agree with TRBD1. Looked up from germline, CDR1 is SGHVS and CDR2 is FQNEAQ. The CDR3 contains 15 residues. The V gene end was trimmed by 5 bases and the J gene end by 1 base; junction bases not matched to a gene: 4. The CDR3 spells CASSRRQGSYNEQFF. CDR3 DNA: TGTGCCAGCAGCAGGAGACAGGGGTCCTACAATGAGCAGTTCTTC.

This clonotype was found many times. The V and J genes are TRBV10-3 and TRBJ1-2; D might be TRBD1 (6 bases). CDR1 and CDR2 from the germline V gene are ENHRY and SYGVKD. The V end lost 0 bases, the J end lost 13 bases, and 15 bases lay between the germline ends. This CDR3 is 13 amino acids long. CDR3 coding DNA: TGTGCCATCAGTGAGTCGCCACAGGGCGGGAGCACCTTC. As protein: CAISESPQGGSTF.

There are a few counts of this clonotype. DNA of the CDR3: TGCGCCAGCAGCTTGTTTAGCGGGACGAACTCCTACAATGAGCAGTTCTTC. Encoded protein: CASSLFSGTNSYNEQFF. The V and J genes are TRBV5-1 and TRBJ2-1; 8 bases are shared with TRBD2. J gave up 0 bases and V 1 base, and 6 bases lay outside the gene matches. Germline values: CDR1 SGHRS, CDR2 YFSETQ. The CDR3 totals 17 residues.

The V call is TRBV12-3 or TRBV12-4, the J call TRBJ1-1, with 8 bases that match TRBD1. The CDR3 has 13 residues. Unmatched junction bases numbered 4, after V lost 5 bases and J lost 5 bases. This CDR3 is CASSTTGGTEAFF. DNA for the CDR3: TGTGCCAGCAGTACAACAGGGGGGACTGAAGCTTTCTTT.

To note about this clonotype: A much larger clone lies one base from this, so it may be a read error. The chain has TRBV29-1 and TRBJ2-1, with 10 positions matching TRBD2. This CDR3 is 13 amino acids long. The V gene's germline CDR1 is SQVTM and CDR2 ANQGSEA. With V trimmed by 6 bases and J by 9 bases, 8 bases remained unmatched. This CDR3 reads CSVPSGRHAEQFF. In nucleotides, the CDR3 is TGCAGCGTCCCTAGCGGGAGACATGCTGAGCAGTTCTTC.

This clonotype was counted at least ten times. The chain employs TRBV5-1 and TRBJ2-7, with 11 bases that match TRBD2. CDR1 and CDR2 from the germline V gene are SGHRS and YFSETQ. V was pared by 4 bases and J by 7 bases, with 13 bases of the junction left unmatched. The CDR3 consists of 16 residues. In DNA form, the CDR3 reads TGCGCCAGCAGCACTTCCCTACTAGCGGGAGTCAGTGAGCAGTACTTC. Protein: CASSTSLLAGVSEQYF.

This clonotype occurred many times. The rearrangement uses TRBV20-1 and TRBJ2-4; D call uncertain. Germline CDR1 reads DFQATT; CDR2 reads SNEGSKA (reference sequence). The germline V and J ends were trimmed by 1 base and 0 bases, with 7 bases remaining between them. The CDR3 totals 14 residues. CDR3 loop: CSARGTEAKNIQYF. The CDR3, as DNA: TGCAGTGCTAGAGGGACGGAAGCCAAAAACATTCAGTACTTC.

In DNA form, the CDR3 reads TGTGCCAGCAGCCTATTCGGATTATGGACCGGCTACACCTTC. Protein: CASSLFGLWTGYTF. The chain has TRBV5-6 and TRBJ1-2, with D uncertain. CDR1 is SGHDT and CDR2 is YYEEEE in the germline V gene. This CDR3 has 14 residues. V lost 4 bases, J lost 8 bases, and 18 bases lay in between.